Presented here are 2 T cell receptor beta chains from one specimen sequenced in a study of CD8 T cells in ankylosing spondylitis. TCRdb analysed the 5' RACE reads with MiXCR anew, one entry per CDR3 protein. The table records roughly 250,000 distinct CDR3 sequences, over 8.5% of them present only once. The sequencing input was blood, either unsorted or a sorted T cell fraction (not recorded which). These receptors were taken from a male donor with ankylosing spondylitis or in good health (not recorded which).

This clonotype was recorded at least ten times. The rearrangement joins TRBV3-1 to TRBJ1-2, with D hard to call. CDR1 and CDR2 from the germline V gene are LGHDT and YNNKEL (reference sequence). This CDR3 spans 13 amino acids. V was clipped by 5 bases and J by 4 bases, with 11 bases between them. CDR3 nucleotide sequence: TGTGCCAGCAGCTTAGGCAGGAGCTATGGCTACACCTTC. Translated: CASSLGRSYGYTF.

This clonotype was seen repeatedly, ten times or more. V usage is TRBV12-3 or TRBV12-4 and J usage is TRBJ2-1; a weak D match, TRBD1 (5 bases). Trimming pared 2 bases from V and 5 bases from J, leaving 16 bases between. This CDR3 comprises 16 residues. The DNA of the CDR3 is TGTGCCAGCAGTTTATGGAAGGGGTGGAAGGACAATGAGCAGTTCTTC. Translated: CASSLWKGWKDNEQFF.